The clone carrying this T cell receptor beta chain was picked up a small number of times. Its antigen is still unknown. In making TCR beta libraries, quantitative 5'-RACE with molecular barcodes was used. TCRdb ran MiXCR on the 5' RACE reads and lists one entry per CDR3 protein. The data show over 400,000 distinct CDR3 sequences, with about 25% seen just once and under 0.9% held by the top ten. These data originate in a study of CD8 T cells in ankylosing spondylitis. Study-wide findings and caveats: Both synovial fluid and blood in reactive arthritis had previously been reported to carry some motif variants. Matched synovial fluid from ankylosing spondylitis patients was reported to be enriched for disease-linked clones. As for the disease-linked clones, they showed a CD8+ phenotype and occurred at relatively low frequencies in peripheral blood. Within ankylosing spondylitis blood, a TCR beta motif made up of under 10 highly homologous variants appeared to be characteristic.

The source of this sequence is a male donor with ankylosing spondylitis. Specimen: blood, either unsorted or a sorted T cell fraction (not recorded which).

CDR3 amino acids: CASSHFTADATNEKLFF. CDR3 nucleotides: TGTGCCAGCAGCCACTTCACAGCAGATGCAACTAATGAAAAACTGTTTTTT. The genes are TRBV7-8 and TRBJ1-4, with unresolved D. V was cut by 5 bases and J by 0 bases, with 16 bases left in between. CDR1 is SGHVS and CDR2 is FQNEAQ in the germline V gene. The CDR3 is made up of 17 amino acids.